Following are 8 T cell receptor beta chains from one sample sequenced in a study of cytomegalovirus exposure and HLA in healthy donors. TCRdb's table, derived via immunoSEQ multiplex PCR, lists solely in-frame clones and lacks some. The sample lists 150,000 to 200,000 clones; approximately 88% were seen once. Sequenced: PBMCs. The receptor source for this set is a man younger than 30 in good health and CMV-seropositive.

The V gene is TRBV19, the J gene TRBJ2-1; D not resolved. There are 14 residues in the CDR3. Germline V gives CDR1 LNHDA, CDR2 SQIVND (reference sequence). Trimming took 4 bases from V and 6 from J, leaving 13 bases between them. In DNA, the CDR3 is TGTGCCAGTAGTACCCCTCTGAGCGCCAATGAGCAGTTCTTC. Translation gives CASSTPLSANEQFF. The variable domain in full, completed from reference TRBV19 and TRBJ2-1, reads DGGITQSPKYLFRKEGQNVTLSCEQNLNHDAMYWYRQDPGQGLRLIYYSQIVNDFQKGDIAEGYSVSREKKESFPLTVTSAQKNPTAFYLCASSTPLSANEQFFGPGTRLTVL.

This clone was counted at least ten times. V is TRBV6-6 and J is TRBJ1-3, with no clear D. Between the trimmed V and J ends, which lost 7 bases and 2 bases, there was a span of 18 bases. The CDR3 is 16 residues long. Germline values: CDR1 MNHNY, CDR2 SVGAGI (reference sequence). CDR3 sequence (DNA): TGTGCCAGCACTAAAGCGGCCGGTGAGGCTGGAAACACCATATATTTT. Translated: CASTKAAGEAGNTIYF.

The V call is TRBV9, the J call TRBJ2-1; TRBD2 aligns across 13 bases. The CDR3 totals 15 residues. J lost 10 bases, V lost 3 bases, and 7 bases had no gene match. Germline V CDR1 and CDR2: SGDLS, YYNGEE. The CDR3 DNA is TGTGCCAGCAGCGGGGGGACTAGCGGGATTTTAGAGCAGTTCTTC. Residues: CASSGGTSGILEQFF.

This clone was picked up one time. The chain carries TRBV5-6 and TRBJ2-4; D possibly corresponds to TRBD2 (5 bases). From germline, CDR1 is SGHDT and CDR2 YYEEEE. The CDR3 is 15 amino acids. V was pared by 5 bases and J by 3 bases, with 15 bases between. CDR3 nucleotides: TGTGCCAGCAGTCCCCCCAGCGGTGGCAAAAACATTCAGTACTTC. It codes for CASSPPSGGKNIQYF.

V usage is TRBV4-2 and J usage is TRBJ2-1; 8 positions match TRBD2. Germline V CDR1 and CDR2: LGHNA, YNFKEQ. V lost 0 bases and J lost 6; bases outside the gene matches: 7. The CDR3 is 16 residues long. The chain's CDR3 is CASSQDIGGGSNEQFF. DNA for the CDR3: TGTGCCAGCAGCCAAGATATCGGGGGGGGGTCCAATGAGCAGTTCTTC.

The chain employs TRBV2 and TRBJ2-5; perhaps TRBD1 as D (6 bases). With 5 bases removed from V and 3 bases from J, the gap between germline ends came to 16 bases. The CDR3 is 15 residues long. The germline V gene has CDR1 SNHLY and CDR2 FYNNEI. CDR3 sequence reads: CASSLPGTSEETQYF. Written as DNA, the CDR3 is TGTGCCAGCAGTCTCCCCGGGACATCGGAAGAGACCCAGTACTTC.

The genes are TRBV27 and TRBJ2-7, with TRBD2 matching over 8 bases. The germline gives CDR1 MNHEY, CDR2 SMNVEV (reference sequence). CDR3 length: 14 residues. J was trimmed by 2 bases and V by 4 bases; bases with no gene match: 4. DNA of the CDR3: TGTGCCAGCAGTTCCGGACTAGCTCCCTACGAGCAGTACTTC. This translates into CASSSGLAPYEQYF.

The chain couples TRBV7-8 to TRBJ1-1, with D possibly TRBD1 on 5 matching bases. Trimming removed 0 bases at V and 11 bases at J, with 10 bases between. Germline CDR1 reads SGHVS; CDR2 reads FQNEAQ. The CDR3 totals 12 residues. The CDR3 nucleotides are TGTGCCAGCAGCTTAGCGGGGCGTTTTGCTTTCTTT. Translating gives CASSLAGRFAFF.